What follows are 28 T cell receptor beta chains derived from one specimen sequenced in a study of tumor-infiltrating lymphocytes in primary liver carcinoma listed by TCRdb under 2017. The run used an Illumina HiSeq 2500. Starting from 500 to 600 ng total RNA, TCRbeta-specific cDNA was produced by reverse transcription with a constant-region primer and ProtoScript II reverse transcriptase. Three nested multiplex PCR rounds, following a slightly modified ARM-PCR procedure, were used to build the TCRbeta libraries. Each of the first two PCR rounds ran for approximately 9 cycles using multiplex TRBV1-TRBV30 forward primers together with a Cbeta reverse primer. TCRdb itself trimmed the public reads at Q25 with fastp, ran MiXCR and retained productive beta chains. Identical CDR3 proteins give one entry, which carries the most common genes and DNA. The sample contains tens of thousands of distinct CDR3 sequences, less than 75% of them found a single time. Less than 30% of the sample lies in the top ten.

Total RNA and DNA were co-extracted from 20-30 mg of bulk tissue with the AllPrep DNA/RNA mini kit, without cell sorting. Sequences were obtained from liver tumor tissue from sampling region 5. What the cell subset or site label conveys for this sample: tumor region T5, tumor centre. Receptors originate from a man in his forties or fifties with primary liver carcinoma and hepatitis B virus infection.

The chain is built from TRBV2 and TRBJ2-5; the D is unclear. The CDR3 runs to 13 residues. Between the trimmed V and J ends, which lost 10 bases and 0 bases, there was a span of 12 bases. Germline V lookup: CDR1 SNHLY, CDR2 FYNNEI. The CDR3 protein is CAISLLNQETQYF. The CDR3 bases are TGTGCCATTTCCTTACTTAACCAAGAGACCCAGTACTTC.

Points on this clonotype: Sequence at one end of the junction differs from germline and may be a read error. The V call is TRBV12-3 or TRBV12-4, the J call TRBJ1-3; D is unresolved. The CDR3 consists of 12 residues. CDR3 in DNA: TGTGCCAGCAGTTTACGGGGAAACACCACATATTTT. Translation: CASSLRGNTTYF.

There are a few counts of this clonotype. The V gene is TRBV28, the J gene TRBJ1-1, with D unclear. Germline V gives CDR1 MDHEN, CDR2 SYDVKM. Trimming stripped 11 bases from V and 4 bases from J, with 11 bases between. The CDR3 length is 11 residues. The CDR3 DNA follows: TGTGCCGGCTTAGGCGGCACTGAAGCTTTCTTT. Amino acid sequence: CAGLGGTEAFF.

Of note for this clonotype: A junction end diverges from the germline sequence, so it may reflect a read error. CDR3 nucleotide sequence: TGTTCCAGCAGTGTAGACAGGGGGGATGGCTACATCTTC. Translation: CSSSVDRGDGYIF. This chain links TRBV28 with TRBJ1-2; TRBD1 matches at 9 bases. The CDR3 sequence is 13 residues long. CDR1 MDHEN and CDR2 SYDVKM come from the germline V gene.

About this clonotype: An end of the junction does not agree with germline; a read error may underlie this. This chain uses TRBV12-3 or TRBV12-4 with TRBJ2-3; 9 bases are shared with TRBD1. CDR3 length: 19 amino acids. CDR3: CACSFPPSTGGPSTDTQYF. CDR3 nucleotide sequence: TGTGCATGCAGTTTCCCCCCCTCAACAGGGGGCCCTAGCACAGATACGCAGTACTTT.

The rearrangement uses TRBV10-2 and TRBJ2-1, with D hard to call. This CDR3 region has 12 residues. Trimming removed 6 bases at V and 10 bases at J, with 13 bases between. CDR1 and CDR2 (germline): WSHSY, SAAADI. CDR3 residues: CASSKDRNEQFF. CDR3 DNA: TGCGCCAGCAGCAAGGACCGCAACGAGCAGTTCTTC.

To note about this clonotype: Relative to the germline gene, one junction end is altered; a read error may explain this. This chain links TRBV12-3 or TRBV12-4 with TRBJ1-3, with D unresolved. The CDR3 runs 15 residues. CDR3 DNA sequence: TGTGCCAACAGTTCCCTACGTCCATTTGGAAACACCATATATTTT. Translation: CANSSLRPFGNTIYF.

Details on this clonotype: Since the CDR3 does not end with the conserved phenylalanine or tryptophan, this likely comes from a read error. No DNA is shown, since the ends of the CDR3 on it are uncertain; the CDR3 is the one TCRdb lists. V usage is TRBV6-1 and J usage is TRBJ2-1; the table calls TRBD2, which could not be checked here. The CDR3 spans 15 residues, counting both ends. CDR1 and CDR2 from the germline V gene are MNHNS and SASEGT. CDR3 sequence: CASSEGLASYNEQLL.

As regards this clonotype: The conserved final phenylalanine or tryptophan is absent from the CDR3, which likely points to a read error. The rearrangement uses TRBV12-3 or TRBV12-4 and TRBJ1-1; TRBD1 is a possible D gene (5 bases). The CDR3 has 13 amino acids. The ends were cut back, 6 bases at V and 11 bases at J, with 19 bases in the middle. CDR3 residues: CASSPDPGRRAFV. The CDR3 DNA reads TGTGCCAGCAGCCCCGATCCGGGACGACGGGCTTTCGTT.

Regarding this clonotype: At one of its ends the junction is not consistent with the germline gene, which may arise from a read error. V and J are TRBV6-1 and TRBJ2-1; a possible D gene is TRBD2 (5 bases). Per germline, CDR1 MNHNS and CDR2 SASEGT. The CDR3 has 16 amino acids. DNA for the CDR3: TGTGCCAACAGTCGTATTCTAGCTGGAGTAGACGATGAGCAGTTCTTC. It specifies CANSRILAGVDDEQFF.

As regards this clonotype: One end of the junction is discordant with germline, which a read error may explain. The rearrangement links TRBV7-9 to TRBJ2-2; 7 bases map to TRBD1. From germline, CDR1 is SEHNR and CDR2 FQNEAQ (reference sequence). There are 15 residues in the CDR3. This CDR3 is CASSPDRANAGELFF. CDR3 DNA: TGTGCCAGCAGCCCCGACAGGGCGAACGCCGGGGAGCTGTTTTTT.

The table lists this clonotype with a few counts. A clone one base away is much larger, so this may be a read error. This chain joins TRBV7-9 and TRBJ2-7; D not resolved. Germline loops: CDR1 SEHNR, CDR2 FQNEAQ (reference sequence). The length of the CDR3 is 19 residues. V dropped 5 bases and J dropped 2 bases, with 28 bases sitting between them. The CDR3 coding sequence is TGTGCCAGCAGCCATCCCGTGGTGGGCAAAACGTTCAACCCCTACGAGCAGTACTTC. Its protein is CASSHPVVGKTFNPYEQYF.

This clonotype is termed large. The chain links TRBV29-1 to TRBJ2-1; D is possibly TRBD1 (5 bases). Germline V gene lookup returns CDR1 SQVTM and CDR2 ANQGSEA. V was cut by 6 bases and J by 0 bases, with 15 bases left in between. The CDR3 is 15 residues long. CDR3 sequence: CSVGPPSSSYNEQFF. The CDR3 DNA reads as TGCAGCGTGGGGCCTCCTTCCAGCTCCTACAATGAGCAGTTCTTC.

V usage is TRBV28 and J usage is TRBJ2-3; D tentatively fits TRBD1 or TRBD2 (5 bases each). Germline CDR1 is MDHEN and CDR2 is SYDVKM. Deletions cut 8 bases from V and 4 bases from J, with 16 bases between. The CDR3 has 14 amino acids. The CDR3 DNA sequence: TGTGCCAGCTCCTGGACAATGGGAGCAGATACGCAGTATTTT. It is translated as CASSWTMGADTQYF.

A word on this clonotype: One end of the junction varies from germline; a read error may be responsible. The chain is built from TRBV2 and TRBJ1-5, with D possibly being TRBD1 (5 bases). The CDR3 has 14 amino acids. Germline V gene data show CDR1 as SNHLY and CDR2 as FYNNEI. In DNA, the CDR3 is TGTGTCAGCAGTGATGCGGCAGGGAATCAGCCCCAGCATTTT. The encoded protein is CVSSDAAGNQPQHF.

About this clonotype: Germline is not matched at one junction end, which may reflect a read error. Here the CDR3 DNA reads TGTGCCAGCAGCCGAGGCCCCAAACAGCACCAGCATTTT. This encodes CASSRGPKQHQHF. V usage is TRBV6-5 and J usage is TRBJ1-5; no definite D call. Germline values: CDR1 MNHEY, CDR2 SVGAGI. This CDR3 is 13 amino acids long.

The chain employs TRBV12-5 and TRBJ1-1; D remains unclear. CDR3 size: 12 residues. Trimming stripped 1 base from V and 7 bases from J, with 7 bases between. Germline lookup yields CDR1 LGHNT and CDR2 FRNRAP. CDR3: CASGLGQCEAFF. CDR3 sequence (DNA): TGTGCTAGTGGTTTGGGACAATGTGAAGCTTTCTTT.

As for this clonotype: One end of the junction does not line up with germline, which may come from a read error. The chain combines TRBV6-5 with TRBJ2-6; TRBD1 aligns across 8 bases. In germline, CDR1 is MNHEY, CDR2 SVGAGI. The CDR3 consists of 18 residues. CDR3 residues: CVCNLWTGMKAGTNVLTF. The CDR3 nucleotides are TGTGTCTGCAATCTTTGGACAGGGATGAAAGCTGGGACCAACGTCCTGACTTTC.

To note about this clonotype: The conserved closing phenylalanine or tryptophan is absent in this CDR3, likely reflecting a read error. The genes are TRBV11-2 and TRBJ2-2; possibly TRBD2 for D (6 bases). CDR1 and CDR2 (germline): SGHAT, FQNNGV. V was clipped by 1 base and J by 5 bases, with 14 bases between them. CDR3 length: 16 amino acids. CDR3 sequence: CASSLVGLARTGELFL. DNA for the CDR3: TGTGCCAGCAGCTTAGTGGGGCTAGCGAGAACCGGGGAGCTGTTTTTA.

This clonotype was counted ten times or more. This chain uses TRBV5-4 with TRBJ2-3, with TRBD1 as a possible D gene (6 bases). Looked up from germline, CDR1 is SGHNT and CDR2 is YYREEE (reference sequence). V was cut by 4 bases and J by 4 bases, with 13 bases left in between. CDR3 length: 14 residues. The CDR3, as DNA: TGTGCCAGCAGCCTACAGGGCGCCGCAGATACGCAGTATTTT. This translates into CASSLQGAADTQYF.

For this clonotype: Germline and junction disagree at one end, which may indicate a read error. J is TRBJ2-3 and V is TRBV6-5; D is unresolved. CDR1 is MNHEY and CDR2 is SVGAGI in the germline V gene. CDR3 length: 13 residues. CDR3 sequence (DNA): TGCGCCAGCAATTCCCAGGCTCCAGATACGCAGTATTTT. It codes for CASNSQAPDTQYF.

This clonotype is deemed hyperexpanded. This chain joins TRBV11-2 and TRBJ2-2; 9 bases fit TRBD2. Germline CDR1 is SGHAT and CDR2 is FQNNGV. J lost 5 bases, V lost 1 base, and 5 bases had no gene match. The CDR3 length is 16 residues. The CDR3, as DNA: TGTGCCAGCAGCTTAGTGGCGCTAGCGGGAACCGGGGAGCTGTTTTTT. Amino acid sequence: CASSLVALAGTGELFF.

Details on this clonotype: This may be a read error: a much more frequent sequence differs by one nucleotide. The J gene is TRBJ2-1, the V gene TRBV14, with 7 bases fitting TRBD1. The CDR3 has 15 residues. Germline assignment: CDR1 SGHDN and CDR2 FVKESK. V shed 3 bases, J shed 8 bases, and the junction held 10 bases outside the gene matches. The CDR3 protein is CASSHPGGCYDEQFF. CDR3 nucleotide sequence: TGTGCCAGCAGCCACCCAGGGGGATGTTACGATGAGCAGTTCTTC.

As for this clonotype: Because it lacks the conserved phenylalanine or tryptophan at the end, this CDR3 is likely a read error. The DNA is left out, because the CDR3 cannot be placed on it with certainty; the CDR3 is given as TCRdb lists it. The chain combines TRBV6-5 with TRBJ2-6; TRBD1, as called in the table, went unchecked against the DNA. Termini included, the CDR3 measures 18 amino acids. Germline CDR1 MNHEY, CDR2 SVGAGI. The CDR3 here is CASSLWTGMKAGASVLIL.

The J gene is TRBJ2-1, the V gene TRBV5-1; D might be TRBD2 (6 bases). The CDR3 has 15 residues. With 4 bases removed from V and 8 bases from J, the gap between germline ends came to 19 bases. CDR1 SGHRS and CDR2 YFSETQ come from the germline V gene. CDR3 sequence: CASSESSASVYEQFF. CDR3 DNA: TGCGCCAGCAGCGAGTCTAGCGCGAGTGTGTATGAGCAGTTCTTC.

Of note for this clonotype: An end of the junction differs from the germline gene, which may be a read error. The rearrangement uses TRBV11-2 and TRBJ2-7; weak D call: TRBD2 (6 bases). The CDR3 covers 13 residues. Germline assignment: CDR1 SGHAT and CDR2 FQNNGV. The CDR3 loop reads CASSREDLYEQYF. The CDR3 nucleotides read TGTGCCAGCAGTAGGGAGGACCTCTACGAGCAGTATTTC.

This clonotype was detected ten times or more. The chain couples TRBV6-6 to TRBJ1-2, with D unresolved. The CDR3 contains 12 residues. From germline, CDR1 is MNHNY and CDR2 SVGAGI (reference sequence). V lost 0 bases and J lost 6, with 5 bases in between. The CDR3 is CASSYSTDGYTF. As DNA, the CDR3 is TGTGCCAGCAGTTACTCTACAGATGGCTACACCTTC.

In this sample, this clonotype is medium-sized. The chain joins TRBV11-2 to TRBJ1-2; 8 bases fit TRBD1. Germline CDR1 and CDR2: SGHAT and FQNNGV. This CDR3 contains 16 residues. After removal of 1 base from V and 5 bases from J, the junction contained 9 bases not matched to a gene. The CDR3 nucleotides read TGTGCCAGCAGCTTAGGAAGCGGGACAGGCCTTTATGGCTACACCTTC. It yields the protein CASSLGSGTGLYGYTF.